The 8 T cell receptor beta chains listed next were all sequenced from one sample in a study of T cells in Graves' hyperthyroidism and ophthalmopathy (dated by TCRdb to about 2019). The protocol used for the library was multiplex PCR. Instrument on record: Illumina HiSeq 2000. TCR beta CDR3 regions were amplified from RNA transcripts. The TCR CDR3 was subjected to a first round of RT-PCR using the HTBI primer set and the Qiagen OneStep RT-PCR kit. Through fastp at Q25 and MiXCR, TCRdb rebuilt clones from the public reads, retaining in-frame beta chains. Identical CDR3 protein sequences are pooled into one entry, listed with their most common genes and DNA. For this sample there are 660,000 or so distinct CDR3 sequences; more than 20% appear just once. 34% of the sample rests with the top ten. Sample: blood. These receptors came from a man aged 25-45 years with Graves' ophthalmopathy.

This clonotype was observed a few times. The V call is TRBV30, the J call TRBJ2-2; 9 bases are shared with TRBD1. The CDR3 extends over 14 amino acids. Trimming removed 4 bases from V and 7 bases from J; junction bases left unmatched: 7. Looked up from germline, CDR1 is GTSNPN and CDR2 is SVGIG (reference sequence). In DNA form, the CDR3 reads TGTGCCTGGATTGGACAGGGGTTCGTCGGGGAGCTGTTTTTT. It yields the protein CAWIGQGFVGELFF.

This clonotype was found a few times. This sequence joins TRBV14 and TRBJ2-7; D not certain. V lost 3 bases to trimming and J lost 2 bases, with 5 bases between them. The CDR3 is 12 amino acids. Germline CDR1 and CDR2: SGHDN and FVKESK. CDR3 amino acids: CASSQLAYEQYF. CDR3 in DNA: TGTGCCAGCAGCCAGTTGGCCTACGAGCAGTACTTC.

This chain links TRBV10-3 with TRBJ2-1; D is perhaps TRBD2 (6 bases). The ends were cut back, 10 bases at V and 6 bases at J, with 16 bases in the middle. CDR1 and CDR2 from the germline V gene are ENHRY and SYGVKD. The CDR3 consists of 13 residues. The CDR3: CASDAGGLNEQFF. Here the CDR3 DNA reads TGTGCCAGCGACGCCGGGGGACTCAATGAGCAGTTCTTC.

Of note for this clonotype: A much larger clone differs from this one at a single base, so this may be a read error. The chain joins TRBV20-1 to TRBJ1-6; perhaps TRBD1 as D (5 bases). Germline CDR1 DFQATT, CDR2 SNEGSKA (reference sequence). CDR3 size: 14 residues. For the CDR3, the DNA is TGCGGTGCCCGTCCCGGGACGGCGTATTCACCCCTCCACTTT. This sequence encodes CGARPGTAYSPLHF.

As DNA, the CDR3 is TGTGCCAGCAGCCAGGGACCTCCAAGAGAGCAGTACTTC. Translated: CASSQGPPREQYF. V is TRBV5-5 and J is TRBJ2-7, with D perhaps being TRBD1 or TRBD2 (5 bases each). CDR1 is SGHKS, CDR2 YYEKEE, per germline (reference sequence). This CDR3 region has 13 residues. Trimming cost V 4 bases and J 7 bases, with 15 bases left between them.

In this sample, this clonotype turned up a few times. The chain employs TRBV7-8 and TRBJ1-6, with D perhaps matching TRBD1 (5 bases). Germline V gene lookup returns CDR1 SGHVS and CDR2 FQNEAQ. The CDR3 sequence is 14 residues long. Trimming took 4 bases from V and 8 from J, leaving 12 bases between them. The CDR3 loop reads CASSYSRGDSPLHF. For the CDR3, the DNA is TGTGCCAGCAGCTACTCGCGAGGGGATTCACCCCTCCACTTT.

This clonotype was picked up a small number of times. The J gene is TRBJ1-2, the V gene TRBV28, with D perhaps matching TRBD1 (5 bases). V lost 3 bases, J lost 2 bases, and 13 bases lay in between. The germline CDR1 and CDR2 sequences are MDHEN and SYDVKM. This CDR3 region has 15 residues. This chain's CDR3 is CASSFSKAGNYGYTF. The CDR3 bases are TGTGCCAGCAGTTTCAGTAAGGCAGGGAACTATGGCTACACCTTC.

V and J are TRBV9 and TRBJ2-6; 7 bases are shared with TRBD1. Per the germline V gene, CDR1 is SGDLS and CDR2 is YYNGEE. This CDR3 has 19 amino acids. After removal of 0 bases from V and 0 bases from J, the junction contained 9 bases not matched to a gene. The CDR3 region has the DNA TGTGCCAGCAGCGTAGTAAGGGGGACAGACTACTCTGGGGCCAACGTCCTGACTTTC. Amino acid sequence: CASSVVRGTDYSGANVLTF.